This T cell receptor beta chain was documented in a study of beta chain features in type 1 diabetes. The overall study: There were some 100,000,000 sorted cells examined across all samples. Study-level findings and limits: Reads derived from cDNA could over-represent cells showing high TCR expression.

Trimming removed 6 bases from V and 0 bases from J; junction bases left unmatched: 6. Germline V gene sequence: CDR1 SGHRS, CDR2 YFSETQ. This CDR3 has 16 residues. Since all of the isolated RNA was reverse transcribed, expressed TCRB transcripts were what got sequenced. The repertoire was sequenced with immunoSEQ multiplex PCR; TCRdb's copy has only in-frame clones and lacks some. Here the sample spans about 40,000 clones, around half being singletons. This clone was recorded a few times. The antigen is undetermined. Naive, central memory, regulatory and stem cell-like memory cells within the CD4+ compartment were sorted using CD45RO/CCR7/CD25/CD127/CD95/CD27.

The origin of this receptor is a woman aged 18-29 years in good health. The material sequenced was central memory CD4+ T cells from blood. The chain joins TRBV5-1 to TRBJ2-1, with 10 nucleotides matching TRBD1. The CDR3 region is CASNDRDRGSYNEQFF. In DNA form, the CDR3 reads TGCGCCAGCAACGACCGGGACAGGGGCTCCTACAATGAGCAGTTCTTC. The variable domain in full, completed from reference TRBV5-1 and TRBJ2-1, reads KAGVTQTPRYLIKTRGQQVTLSCSPISGHRSVSWYQQTPGQGLQFLFEYFSETQRNKGNFPGRFSGRQFSNSRSEMNVSTLELGDSALYLCASNDRDRGSYNEQFFGPGTRLTVL.